A single sample gave rise to the 4 T cell receptor beta chains below, sequenced in a study of beta chain features in type 1 diabetes. The sequenced template was cDNA made from the entire isolated RNA. Clones were sequenced by immunoSEQ multiplex PCR, and TCRdb holds only the in-frame ones, with some missing. The table has 300,000 to 450,000 clones, roughly 9.8% seen once. Points from the study as a whole: Shorter TCRB CDR3s, moderately but significantly so, were found in Type 1 diabetes patients in all four CD4+ subsets.

No antigens are known for them. Specimen: central memory CD4+ T cells from blood. These receptors were collected from a man between 25 and 39 years old with type 1 diabetes.

This clone was counted a few times. The chain joins TRBV28 to TRBJ2-3; D is uncertain. This CDR3 region has 14 residues. V lost 2 bases and J 2 bases, leaving 8 bases between the germline ends. Germline assignment: CDR1 MDHEN and CDR2 SYDVKM. The CDR3 reads CASSLAAVTDTQYF. The CDR3 DNA is TGTGCCAGCAGTTTAGCCGCGGTCACAGATACGCAGTATTTT.

The chain joins TRBV27 to TRBJ2-5, with D perhaps TRBD2 (6 bases). This CDR3 region has 14 residues. In germline, CDR1 is MNHEY, CDR2 SMNVEV (reference sequence). The V and J ends lost 7 bases and 5 bases respectively, with 17 bases between them. The DNA of the CDR3 is TGTGCCAGCACCCCCAGTAGCGGTGGGGAGACCCAGTACTTC. Amino acid sequence: CASTPSSGGETQYF.

Comment on this clone: With a much larger clone just one base away, this may be a read error. The V gene is TRBV7-9, the J gene TRBJ2-1, with D hard to call. The germline V gene encodes CDR1 SEHNR and CDR2 FQNEAQ (reference sequence). V was clipped by 5 bases and J by 3 bases, with 2 bases between them. The CDR3 spans 11 residues. The CDR3 sequence is CASSNYNEQFF. DNA of the CDR3: TGTGCCAGCAGCAACTACAATGAGCAGTTCTTC. Using reference TRBV7-9 and TRBJ2-1 for the parts outside the CDR3, the full variable domain is DTGVSQNPRHKITKRGQNVTFRCDPISEHNRLYWYRQTLGQGPEFLTYFQNEAQLEKSRLLSDRFSAERPKGSFSTLEIQRTEQGDSAMYLCASSNYNEQFFGPGTRLTVL.

The chain has TRBV10-3 and TRBJ2-5; D may be TRBD1 or TRBD2 (5 bases each). V lost 5 bases, J lost 3 bases, and 10 bases lay in between. There are 13 residues in the CDR3. The germline V gene has CDR1 ENHRY and CDR2 SYGVKD. Here the CDR3 reads CAISLGTKETQYF. The CDR3, as DNA: TGTGCCATCAGTTTAGGGACCAAAGAGACCCAGTACTTC.